These 7 T cell receptor beta chains originate from one sample sequenced in a study of metastatic and nonmetastatic thyroid tumors. All patients reached thyroid surgery having received no treatment beforehand. TCRdb re-analyzed the PCR reads through MiXCR. The data show more than 25,000 clones, approximately 8% seen once. The sample taken for sequencing was blood. These receptors were taken from a female donor with papillary thyroid cancer or a benign thyroid nodule (not recorded which). Some clones in this sample may be carry-over from other donors' samples.

Details on this clone: Being one base from a much bigger clone, this may be a read error. This same CDR3 is encoded by further DNA sequences in the sample. CDR3 sequence: CASSPRTNTEAFF. Written as DNA, the CDR3 is TGCGCCAGTAGCCCCCGTACTAACACTGAAGCTTTCTTT. The rearrangement joins TRBV4-1 to TRBJ1-1, with D uncertain. Germline CDR1 is MGHRA and CDR2 is YSYEKL. The CDR3 length is 13 residues.

This clone was counted many times. The V and J genes are TRBV6-2 or TRBV6-3 and TRBJ2-2; D gene uncertain. The CDR3 has 13 amino acids. Trimming removed 11 bases from V and 4 bases from J, with 14 bases in between. Per the germline V gene, CDR1 is MNHEY and CDR2 is SVGEGT. The CDR3 DNA reads as TGTGCCTCTGCCCCCTCCTCCACCGGGGAGCTGTTTTTT. Translating gives CASAPSSTGELFF.

There are many counts of this clone. One junction end disagrees with the germline gene, perhaps due to a read error. The chain recombines TRBV5-1 with TRBJ2-5, with D perhaps matching TRBD2 (6 bases). The germline V gene has CDR1 SGHRS and CDR2 YFSETQ. The CDR3 has 15 amino acids. CDR3 DNA: TGCGCCAGCAGATTGGCGGGATACCGCCAAGAGACCCAGTACTTC. Protein: CASRLAGYRQETQYF.

A word on this clone: Possible read error: a much larger clone is one base away. The chain carries TRBV7-2 and TRBJ2-3; D not resolved. The CDR3 runs to 14 residues. The ends were cut back, 2 bases at V and 5 bases at J, with 11 bases in the middle. Germline CDR1 reads SGHTA; CDR2 reads FQGNSA. CDR3 residues: CASSLYPVQDTQYF. CDR3 bases: TGTGCCAGCAGCTTATATCCCGTCCAAGATACGCAGTATTTT. Using reference TRBV7-2 and TRBJ2-3 for the parts outside the CDR3, the full variable domain is GAGVSQSPSNKVTEKGKDVELRCDPISGHTALYWYRQSLGQGLEFLIYFQGNSAPDKSGLPSDRFSAERTGGSVSTLTIQRTQQEDSAVYLCASSLYPVQDTQYFGPGTRLTVL.

This clone came up many times. The chain joins TRBV25-1 to TRBJ2-5; D is uncertain. Trimming left V 7 bases short and J 2 bases short, with 11 bases between. The CDR3 length is 13 residues. The germline V gene encodes CDR1 MGHDK and CDR2 SYGVNS. The CDR3 sequence: CASNFAGQETQYF. Written as DNA, the CDR3 is TGTGCCAGCAATTTTGCTGGACAAGAGACCCAGTACTTC.

This clone has at least ten counts. This chain connects TRBV6-5 to TRBJ1-4; possible D gene TRBD1, 5 bases. Per germline, CDR1 MNHEY and CDR2 SVGAGI. V was cut by 0 bases and J by 8 bases, with 19 bases left in between. This CDR3 comprises 17 residues. CDR3 residues: CASSYSTRGWVPEKLFF. The CDR3, as DNA: TGTGCCAGCAGTTACTCGACGAGGGGATGGGTACCCGAAAAACTGTTTTTT.

This clone occurred many times. The chain is built from TRBV5-4 and TRBJ2-6; maybe TRBD1 (6 bases). CDR1 is SGHNT and CDR2 is YYREEE in the germline V gene (reference sequence). The V end was cut by 0 bases, the J end by 0 bases, with 13 bases between. The length of the CDR3 is 18 residues. The CDR3 is CASSLEGGLSSGANVLTF. For the CDR3, the DNA is TGTGCCAGCAGCTTGGAAGGGGGTCTCAGCTCTGGGGCCAACGTCCTGACTTTC.